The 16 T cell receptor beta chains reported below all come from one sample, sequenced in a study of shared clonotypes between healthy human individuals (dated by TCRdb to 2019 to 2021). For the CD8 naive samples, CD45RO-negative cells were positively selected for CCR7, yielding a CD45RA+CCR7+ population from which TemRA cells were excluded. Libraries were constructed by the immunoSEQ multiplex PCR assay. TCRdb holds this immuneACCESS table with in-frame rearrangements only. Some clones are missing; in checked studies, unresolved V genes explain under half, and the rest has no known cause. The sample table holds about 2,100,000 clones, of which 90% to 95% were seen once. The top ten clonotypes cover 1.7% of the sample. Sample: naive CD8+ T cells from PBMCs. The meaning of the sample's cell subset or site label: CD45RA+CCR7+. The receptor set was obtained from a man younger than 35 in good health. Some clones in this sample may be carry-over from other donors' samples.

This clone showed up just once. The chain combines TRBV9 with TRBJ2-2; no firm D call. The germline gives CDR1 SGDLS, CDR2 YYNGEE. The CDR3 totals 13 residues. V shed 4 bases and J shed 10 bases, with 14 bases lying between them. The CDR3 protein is CASSPTRISELFF. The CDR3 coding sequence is TGTGCCAGCAGCCCGACCAGGATTTCGGAGCTGTTTTTT.

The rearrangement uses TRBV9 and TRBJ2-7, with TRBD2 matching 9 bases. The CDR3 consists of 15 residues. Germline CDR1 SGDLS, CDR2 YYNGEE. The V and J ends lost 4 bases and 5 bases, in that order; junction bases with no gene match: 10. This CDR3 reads CASSPMVAGVHEQYF. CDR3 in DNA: TGTGCCAGCAGCCCCATGGTAGCGGGAGTACACGAGCAGTACTTC.

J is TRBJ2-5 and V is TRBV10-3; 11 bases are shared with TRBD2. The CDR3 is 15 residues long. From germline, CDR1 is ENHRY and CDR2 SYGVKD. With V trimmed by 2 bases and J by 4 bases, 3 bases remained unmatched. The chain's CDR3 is CAISETGLAGETQYF. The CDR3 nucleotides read TGTGCCATCAGTGAGACCGGACTAGCGGGAGAGACCCAGTACTTC.

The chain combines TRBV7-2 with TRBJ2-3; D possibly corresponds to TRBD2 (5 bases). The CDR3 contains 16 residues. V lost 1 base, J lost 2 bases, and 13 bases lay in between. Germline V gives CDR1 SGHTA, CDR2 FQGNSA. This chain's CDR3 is CASSLGAGLHTDTQYF. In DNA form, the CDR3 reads TGTGCCAGCAGCTTAGGAGCAGGACTTCACACAGATACGCAGTATTTT.

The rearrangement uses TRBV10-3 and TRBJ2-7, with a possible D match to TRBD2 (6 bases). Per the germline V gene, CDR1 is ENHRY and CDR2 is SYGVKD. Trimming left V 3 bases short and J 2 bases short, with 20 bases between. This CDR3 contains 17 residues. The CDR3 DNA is TGTGCCATCAGTGATGAAGGGACTCCCCTGGAAGCCTACGAGCAGTACTTC. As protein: CAISDEGTPLEAYEQYF.

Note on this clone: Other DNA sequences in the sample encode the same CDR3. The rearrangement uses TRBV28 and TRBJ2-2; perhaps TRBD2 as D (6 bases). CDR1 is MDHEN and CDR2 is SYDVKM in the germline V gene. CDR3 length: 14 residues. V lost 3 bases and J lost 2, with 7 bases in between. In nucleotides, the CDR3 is TGTGCCAGCAGTTTCGGGGGTAACACCGGGGAGCTGTTTTTT. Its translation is CASSFGGNTGELFF.

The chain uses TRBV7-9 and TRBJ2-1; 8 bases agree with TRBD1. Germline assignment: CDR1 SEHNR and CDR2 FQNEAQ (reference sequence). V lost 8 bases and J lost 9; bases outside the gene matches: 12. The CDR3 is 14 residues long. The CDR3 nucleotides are TGTGCCAGCTGGGGCGGGGACAGGACCCTTGAGCAGTTCTTC. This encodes CASWGGDRTLEQFF.

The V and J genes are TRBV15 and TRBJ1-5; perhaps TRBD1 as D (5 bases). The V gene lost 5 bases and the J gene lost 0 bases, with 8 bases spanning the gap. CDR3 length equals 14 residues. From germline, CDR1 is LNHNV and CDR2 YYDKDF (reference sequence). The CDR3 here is CATSPDSSNQPQHF. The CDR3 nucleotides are TGTGCCACCAGCCCCGACAGTAGCAATCAGCCCCAGCATTTT.

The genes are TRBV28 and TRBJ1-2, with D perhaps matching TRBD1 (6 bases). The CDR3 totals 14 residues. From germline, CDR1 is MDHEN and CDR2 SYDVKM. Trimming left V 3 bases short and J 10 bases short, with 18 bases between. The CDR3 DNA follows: TGTGCCAGCAGTTTTGGGACAAGGGGGTCCCTCTACACCTTC. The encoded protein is CASSFGTRGSLYTF.

The CDR3 sequence is CSAETTVPGELFF. The CDR3 DNA follows: TGCAGCGCGGAAACGACGGTCCCCGGGGAGCTGTTTTTT. The chain has TRBV29-1 and TRBJ2-2; D is uncertain. The CDR3 has 13 amino acids. Trimming cost V 7 bases and J 6 bases, with 15 bases left between them. CDR1 is SQVTM, CDR2 ANQGSEA, per germline.

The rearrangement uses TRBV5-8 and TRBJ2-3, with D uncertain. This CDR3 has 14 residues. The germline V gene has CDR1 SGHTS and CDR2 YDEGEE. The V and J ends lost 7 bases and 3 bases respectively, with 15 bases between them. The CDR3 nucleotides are TGTGCCAGCCCCGACATTCCCCAGACAGATACGCAGTATTTT. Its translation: CASPDIPQTDTQYF.

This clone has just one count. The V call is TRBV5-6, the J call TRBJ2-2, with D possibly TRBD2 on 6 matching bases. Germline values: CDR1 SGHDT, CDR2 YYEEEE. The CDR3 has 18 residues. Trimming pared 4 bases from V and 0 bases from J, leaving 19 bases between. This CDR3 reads CASSRAPSVMPNTGELFF. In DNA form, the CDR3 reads TGTGCCAGCAGCCGGGCGCCTAGCGTTATGCCGAACACCGGGGAGCTGTTTTTT.

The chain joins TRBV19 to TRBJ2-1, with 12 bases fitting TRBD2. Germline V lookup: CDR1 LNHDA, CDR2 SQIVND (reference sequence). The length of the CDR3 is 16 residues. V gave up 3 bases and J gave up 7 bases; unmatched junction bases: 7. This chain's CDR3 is CASSILAGGPGNEQFF. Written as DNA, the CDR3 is TGTGCCAGTAGTATTCTAGCGGGAGGGCCGGGGAATGAGCAGTTCTTC. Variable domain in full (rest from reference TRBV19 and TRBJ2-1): DGGITQSPKYLFRKEGQNVTLSCEQNLNHDAMYWYRQDPGQGLRLIYYSQIVNDFQKGDIAEGYSVSREKKESFPLTVTSAQKNPTAFYLCASSILAGGPGNEQFFGPGTRLTVL.

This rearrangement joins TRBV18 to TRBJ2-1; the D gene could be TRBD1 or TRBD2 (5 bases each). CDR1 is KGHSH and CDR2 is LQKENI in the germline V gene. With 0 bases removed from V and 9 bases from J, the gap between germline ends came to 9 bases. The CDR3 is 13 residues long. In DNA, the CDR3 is TGTGCCAGCTCACCACCGGGGGTCCCTGAGCAGTTCTTC. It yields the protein CASSPPGVPEQFF. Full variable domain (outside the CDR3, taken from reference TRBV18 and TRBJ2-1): NAGVMQNPRHLVRRRGQEARLRCSPMKGHSHVYWYRQLPEEGLKFMVYLQKENIIDESGMPKERFSAEFPKEGPSILRIQQVVRGDSAAYFCASSPPGVPEQFFGPGTRLTVL.

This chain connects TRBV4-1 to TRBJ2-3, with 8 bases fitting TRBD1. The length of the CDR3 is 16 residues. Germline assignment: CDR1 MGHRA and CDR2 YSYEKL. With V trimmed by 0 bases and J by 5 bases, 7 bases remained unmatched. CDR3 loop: CASSQDTTGVGDTQYF. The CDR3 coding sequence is TGCGCCAGCAGCCAAGATACGACAGGGGTTGGAGATACGCAGTATTTT.

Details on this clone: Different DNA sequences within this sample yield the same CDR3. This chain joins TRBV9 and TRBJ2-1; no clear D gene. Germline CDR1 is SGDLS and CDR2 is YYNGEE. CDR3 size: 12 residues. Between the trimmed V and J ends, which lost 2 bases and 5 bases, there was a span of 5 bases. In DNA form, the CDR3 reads TGTGCCAGCAGCGTGTTTGACAATGAGCAGTTCTTC. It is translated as CASSVFDNEQFF.